This T cell receptor beta chain was captured by sequencing in a study of blood T cell repertoires in COVID-19 (TCRdb year 2020). Concerning the study at large: Samples from collaborators originated in the United States, Italy and Spain and spanned both the acute and convalescent phases of COVID-19. The prospective study material was composed of cDNA or gDNA derived from T cells, B-cell-depleted T cells, or PBMCs. The dataset comprised deeply sampled blood TCRbeta repertoires from subjects exposed to, actively infected with, or recovered from COVID-19. The repertoires were made available in a free public database intended to serve as a resource for research on the immune response to SARS-CoV-2. The samples were drawn from the first 160 participants of the ongoing ImmuneRACE study and from 1,254 subjects provided by 6 global collaborators. Nearly every sample came with metadata listing a de-identified subject ID, COVID-19 status, age in years and sex. Where available, HLA class I and class II types were taken from metadata supplied by the sample provider and were not determined by assay-based typing. The paper's findings and limits, for the study overall: The amount of clinical and demographic metadata varied by source and participant and was provided uncurated.

TCRbeta CDR3 regions were amplified from genomic DNA using the immunoSEQ Assay, a bias-controlled multiplex PCR. Regarding the original processing steps: Nucleated cell counts per sample were estimated from amplification of reference gene primers within the assay. To quantify the absolute abundance of each unique TCRbeta CDR3 rearrangement, sequence reads were collapsed and filtered. For each sample, productive Simpson clonality was calculated as the square root of Simpson's diversity index over productive rearrangements. TCRdb stores this immuneACCESS table with in-frame sequences only. Part of the clones is absent; in the studies checked, under half of the shortfall reflects unresolved V genes, and no reason is known for the rest. The DNA gave D and trimming, while V, J and clone size come from that table. In all, the sample holds roughly 180,000 clones, and 70% to 85% of those were seen once. The top ten hold under 5.5% of the sample.

Remarks on this clone: This receptor's antigen is unknown. No base-level quality is on record; no much larger clone is a single base apart.

Each collaborating institution followed its own protocols to collect whole blood in K2EDTA tubes. Collaborator samples were shipped for TCRbeta analysis as frozen whole blood, isolated PBMCs, or DNA extracted from either sample type. Specimen: peripheral blood. This clonotype originated in a woman aged 25 to 39 with acute or convalescent COVID-19.

The CDR3 loop reads CASSPRRGGTNEKLFF. The sequenced DNA is TGTGCCAGCTCTCCCAGGCGGGGCGGAACTAATGAAAAACTGTTTTTT. The sequence is built from TRBV18 and TRBJ1-4; TRBD1 is perhaps the D gene, given 5 matching bases. The cysteine opens and the phenylalanine closes a CDR3 of 16 amino acids. Only the CDR3 DNA is retained, 48 bases long and in frame from the first base. V is pared back by 6 bases and J by 1 base, with 15 bases lying between the germline termini. CDR1 and CDR2 are read off the germline V gene as KGHSH and LQKENI.